This T cell receptor (beta chain) was captured in a study of vaccination and CD4 T cells after COVID-19. Study summary: In the convalescent cohort, there were six males and four females, two of them Hispanic. Post-COVID samples had a sampling time that fell a median roughly 98 days after diagnosis (range 35 to 161).

Treatment given: approximately 11-day PBMC culture with coronavirus spike peptide pools or control peptides (ViraFEST assay). ViraFEST relied on peptide pools to expand antigen-specific T cells; the TCRs were sequenced afterward. Cultured CD4+ T cell DNA was sequenced using the Oncomine TCR Beta short-read assay. From CD4+ T cells that had been cultured, genomic DNA was extracted. TCRdb processed the PCR reads anew with MiXCR; each CDR3 protein has one entry. This table has around 15,000 distinct CDR3 sequences, about two fifths appearing once. Trimming removed 5 bases from V and 1 base from J, with 5 bases in between. This CDR3 region has 12 residues. Germline values: CDR1 MDHEN, CDR2 SYDVKM. For this clonotype: Its antigen remains unknown.

The starting material was CD4+ T cells from blood, cultured in vitro, obtained after SARS-CoV-2 vaccination. This clonotype originated in a human donor who had recovered from COVID-19. The V and J genes are TRBV28 and TRBJ1-2, with D hard to call. The CDR3, as DNA: TGTGCCAGCAGTGACTATAACTATGGCTACACCTTC. It specifies CASSDYNYGYTF.